The present T cell receptor beta chain was sequenced within a study of T cells in Graves' hyperthyroidism and ophthalmopathy. Study background: Peripheral blood was secured at the point of initial diagnosis, before any treatment.

This clonotype has a count of ten or more. The authors obtained PBMCs from 10 ml of fresh peripheral blood. This CDR3 has 13 residues. Germline CDR1 reads DFQATT; CDR2 reads SNEGSKA (reference sequence). With V trimmed by 6 bases and J by 0 bases, 1 base remained unmatched. RNA transcripts yielded amplified TCR beta CDR3 regions. First-round RT-PCR of the TCR CDR3 relied on the HTBI primer set. MiXCR, applied by TCRdb to the multiplex PCR reads, yields one record per CDR3 protein. The sample lists about 740,000 distinct CDR3 sequences, about 15% occurring once. The chain carries TRBV20-1 and TRBJ1-1; 10 positions match TRBD1. The clonotype was recovered from a young woman with Graves' hyperthyroidism. Sequences were obtained from blood. The CDR3 sequence is CSAGTGVNTEAFF. The CDR3, as DNA: TGCAGTGCAGGGACAGGGGTGAACACTGAAGCTTTCTTT.